In its sample, the clone carrying this T cell receptor beta chain was seen many times. Its antigen is still unknown. Using unique molecular identifiers, the investigators prepared the TCRbeta library. Each CDR3 protein gets one entry after TCRdb re-called the PCR reads with MiXCR. The sample has some 300,000 distinct CDR3 sequences, approximately 7.3% seen once. These data originate in a study of T-cell reconstitution after alpha-beta-depleted transplantation in children. General study points: Newly made T cells mostly supplied T-cell counts and diversity one year after transplant. Expanded clones from the graft, numbering several hundred, reportedly supplied alpha-beta T cells about two months after transplant. Day-60 TCRbeta diversity that was high in some patients was derived from surviving recipient T cells and thymic progenitors.

CDR3 length: 14 amino acids. Germline CDR1 and CDR2: SGHVS and FQNEAQ. The trim removed 5 bases at V and 7 bases at J, leaving 5 bases unmatched. Sequencing was performed on peripheral blood, taken 360 days after TCRalphabeta/CD19-depleted stem cell transplant. This clonotype was obtained from a female patient aged 2 to 10 who had a stem cell transplant for Fanconi anemia, so the T cells may come from the graft donor. This chain joins TRBV7-8 and TRBJ2-7, with 13 positions matching TRBD2. CDR3 sequence reads: CASSLLAGGQEQYF. CDR3 in DNA: TGTGCCAGCAGCCTACTAGCGGGGGGGCAAGAGCAGTACTTC.